One and the same sample provided the 11 T cell receptor beta chains below, sequenced in a study of blood T cells in healthy people across ages. A second roughly 6 to 12 cycle PCR used barcoded and J-beta primers. TCRdb fed the 5' RACE reads into MiXCR, producing one record per CDR3 protein. The sample holds almost 800,000 distinct CDR3 sequences, about three fifths seen once. Sequences were obtained from blood. These receptors were taken from a man aged 30 to 39 in good health.

The chain joins TRBV6-2 or TRBV6-3 to TRBJ1-5; D possibly corresponds to TRBD1 (6 bases). V was shortened by 6 bases and J by 4 bases, with 10 bases between the two germline ends. Looked up from germline, CDR1 is MNHEY and CDR2 is SVGEGT. The CDR3 is 13 amino acids. The CDR3 bases are TGTGCCAGCAGGCAGGACAGTAATCAGCCCCAGCATTTT. This encodes CASRQDSNQPQHF.

This rearrangement joins TRBV6-2 or TRBV6-3 to TRBJ2-7, with TRBD2 matching 9 bases. Trimming cost V 7 bases and J 3 bases; bases outside gene matches: 10. This CDR3 is 15 amino acids long. Germline V gives CDR1 MNHEY, CDR2 SVGEGT. The CDR3 bases are TGTGCCAGCACCGCCCTAGCGGGACTGATCTACGAGCAGTACTTC. Translation: CASTALAGLIYEQYF.

This clonotype was detected only a few times. The chain couples TRBV14 to TRBJ2-1, with 11 nucleotides matching TRBD2. This CDR3 contains 16 residues. CDR1 SGHDN and CDR2 FVKESK come from the germline V gene. V was pared by 2 bases and J by 7 bases, with 7 bases of the junction left unmatched. CDR3 in DNA: TGTGCCAGCAGCCAATTAGCGGGGGGGCGAGGAAATGAGCAGTTCTTC. It codes for CASSQLAGGRGNEQFF.

In its sample, this clonotype was seen a few times. The V gene is TRBV7-2, the J gene TRBJ2-7; 8 bases map to TRBD2. Germline trimming cut 5 bases from V and 0 bases from J; bases unmatched to any gene: 12. The CDR3 spans 17 residues. The germline gives CDR1 SGHTA, CDR2 FQGNSA. CDR3 protein: CASSPFGGGRGSYEQYF. The CDR3 DNA reads as TGTGCCAGCAGCCCTTTCGGCGGGGGGAGAGGCTCCTACGAGCAGTACTTC.

This clonotype was seen a handful of times. V and J are TRBV29-1 and TRBJ2-7; a possible D gene is TRBD2 (6 bases). With 3 bases removed from V and 5 bases from J, the gap between germline ends came to 14 bases. This CDR3 has 13 residues. Germline V lookup: CDR1 SQVTM, CDR2 ANQGSEA. The DNA for the CDR3 is TGCAGCGTTGAGCGGGACCGGGGTAACGAGCAGTACTTC. Amino acid sequence: CSVERDRGNEQYF.

This clonotype was seen only a few times. This chain connects TRBV7-2 to TRBJ2-7, with a weak D call TRBD1 (6 bases). With 5 bases removed from V and 2 bases from J, the gap between germline ends came to 13 bases. This CDR3 is 14 amino acids long. In germline, CDR1 is SGHTA, CDR2 FQGNSA. The CDR3 DNA reads as TGTGCCAGCAGCGATCTGGACAGCCCCTACGAGCAGTACTTC. Translating gives CASSDLDSPYEQYF. The full variable domain, its missing parts supplied by reference TRBV7-2 and TRBJ2-7, is GAGVSQSPSNKVTEKGKDVELRCDPISGHTALYWYRQSLGQGLEFLIYFQGNSAPDKSGLPSDRFSAERTGGSVSTLTIQRTQQEDSAVYLCASSDLDSPYEQYFGPGTRLTVT.

The count of this clonotype is one. The chain recombines TRBV4-2 with TRBJ2-7; D is unclear. Germline lookup yields CDR1 LGHNA and CDR2 YNFKEQ. Deletions cut 4 bases from V and 6 bases from J, with 13 bases between. There are 13 residues in the CDR3. CDR3 in amino acids: CASSLSPSGEQYF. In nucleotides, the CDR3 is TGTGCCAGCAGCCTAAGTCCTAGTGGCGAGCAGTACTTC.

V usage is TRBV7-2 and J usage is TRBJ2-7; D possibly uses TRBD1 or TRBD2 (5 bases each). CDR1 and CDR2 from the germline V gene are SGHTA and FQGNSA. Between the trimmed V and J ends, which lost 1 base and 3 bases, there was a span of 13 bases. This CDR3 contains 15 residues. CDR3 nucleotides: TGTGCCAGCAGCTTAGACGGGACCAGTTACTACGAGCAGTACTTC. Protein product: CASSLDGTSYYEQYF.

The chain joins TRBV15 to TRBJ1-4; D gene unclear. Per the germline V gene, CDR1 is LNHNV and CDR2 is YYDKDF (reference sequence). CDR3 length equals 15 residues. The germline V and J ends were trimmed by 1 base and 6 bases, with 12 bases remaining between them. The DNA of the CDR3 is TGTGCCACCAGCAGAGTTAGTGGGGTATATGAAAAACTGTTTTTT. Amino acid sequence: CATSRVSGVYEKLFF.

The chain uses TRBV27 and TRBJ2-1; a weak D match, TRBD1 (5 bases). Germline V CDR1 and CDR2: MNHEY, SMNVEV (reference sequence). V was trimmed by 5 bases and J by 5 bases, leaving 7 bases between them. This CDR3 region has 12 residues. CDR3 in DNA: TGTGCCAGCAGTAAACAGGACAATGAGCAGTTCTTC. The encoded protein is CASSKQDNEQFF.

V and J are TRBV7-2 and TRBJ2-1, with TRBD2 matching 10 bases. The DNA end favors TRBJ2-7, so the J call may be wrong. The CDR3 runs to 18 residues. Germline V gene sequence: CDR1 SGHTA, CDR2 FQGNSA. DNA of the CDR3: TGTGCCAGCAGCCCCATAGGATGGACTAGCGGTAACTACAATGAGCAGTACTTC. It specifies CASSPIGWTSGNYNEQYF.